This T cell receptor (beta chain) emerged from a study of cytomegalovirus exposure and HLA in healthy donors. Findings and caveats of the study: Later findings reportedly placed an Asian-associated ancestry cluster below the approximately 670-donor mean for N-insertions. Researchers counted 150 to 200 TCR beta chains as cytomegalovirus-associated. In a later analysis, a missense DCLRE1C variant was linked to TCR beta V- and J-gene trimming.

Germline CDR1 and CDR2: LNHDA and SQIVND (reference sequence). The CDR3 loop spans 13 amino acids. The V gene lost 6 bases and the J gene lost 5 bases, with 13 bases spanning the gap. This clone was counted once. The antigen is undetermined. Both 60 Vbeta primers and 13 Jbeta primers went into the PCR. Method: immunoSEQ multiplex PCR; TCRdb's copy keeps in-frame clones and lacks some. The data show around 130,000 clones, about 82% seen once. Each donor was healthy, and each was a bone marrow donor. The source of this sequence is a boy aged 10-17 years in good health and CMV-seronegative. The sample comprised PBMCs. The V gene is TRBV19, the J gene TRBJ2-5; possibly TRBD1 for D (6 bases). The CDR3: CASRQGMGETQYF. The CDR3 DNA sequence: TGTGCCAGTAGGCAGGGGATGGGGGAGACCCAGTACTTC. The full variable domain, its missing parts supplied by reference TRBV19 and TRBJ2-5, is DGGITQSPKYLFRKEGQNVTLSCEQNLNHDAMYWYRQDPGQGLRLIYYSQIVNDFQKGDIAEGYSVSREKKESFPLTVTSAQKNPTAFYLCASRQGMGETQYFGPGTRLLVL.